The clone carrying this T cell receptor beta chain was recorded many times. The source of the sample is a study of spatial heterogeneity in lung cancer. The CDR3 contains 11 residues. The germline V and J ends were trimmed by 6 bases and 0 bases, with 5 bases remaining between them. Germline V lookup: CDR1 SQVTM, CDR2 ANQGSEA. Each CDR3 protein gets one entry after TCRdb re-called the 5' RACE reads with MiXCR. The repertoire holds about 20,000 distinct CDR3 sequences, with approximately 9.1% as singletons. Time point in this sample: blood at routine non-recurrence follow-up after resection. V and J are TRBV29-1 and TRBJ1-1; no firm D call. The starting material was PBMCs, obtained at follow-up. The TCR originated in a female donor with early-stage non-small cell lung cancer. CDR3 region: CSVAVNTEAFF. The CDR3 DNA sequence: TGCAGCGTGGCAGTGAACACTGAAGCTTTCTTT.